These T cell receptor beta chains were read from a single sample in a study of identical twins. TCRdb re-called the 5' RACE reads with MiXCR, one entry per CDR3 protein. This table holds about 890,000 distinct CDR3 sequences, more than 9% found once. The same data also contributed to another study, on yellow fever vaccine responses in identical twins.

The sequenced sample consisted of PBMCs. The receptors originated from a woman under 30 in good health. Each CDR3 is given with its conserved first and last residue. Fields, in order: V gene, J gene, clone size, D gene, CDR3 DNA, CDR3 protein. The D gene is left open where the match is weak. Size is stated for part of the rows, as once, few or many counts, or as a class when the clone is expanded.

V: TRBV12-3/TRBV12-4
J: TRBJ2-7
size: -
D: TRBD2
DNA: TGTGCCAGCACCAGGGAGGTAGCGGGAGGCGAGCAGTACTTC
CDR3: CASTREVAGGEQYF

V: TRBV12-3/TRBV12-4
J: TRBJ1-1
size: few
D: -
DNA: TGTGCCAGCAGTCCCTATGGCAACGGGGGTTTCTTT
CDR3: CASSPYGNGGFF

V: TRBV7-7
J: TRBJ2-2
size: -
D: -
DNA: TGTGCCAGCAGCTTAGGACCCGCGGGATTGAACACCGGGGAGCTGTTTTTT
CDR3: CASSLGPAGLNTGELFF

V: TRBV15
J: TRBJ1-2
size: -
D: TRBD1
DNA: TGTGCCACCAGCAGACGACAGGGATCCTATGGCTACACCTTC
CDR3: CATSRRQGSYGYTF

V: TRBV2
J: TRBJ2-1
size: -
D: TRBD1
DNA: TGTACCAGCAGTGACAGGGGAAGGGGTGAGCAGTTCTTC
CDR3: CTSSDRGRGEQFF

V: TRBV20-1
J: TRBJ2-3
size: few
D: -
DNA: TGCAGTGCTAGAGATCCTTTATACACAGATACGCAGTATTTT
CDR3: CSARDPLYTDTQYF

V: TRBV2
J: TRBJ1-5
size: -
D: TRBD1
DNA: TGTGCCAGCAGGGGACAGGGGACAGGCAATCAGCCCCAGCATTTT
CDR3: CASRGQGTGNQPQHF

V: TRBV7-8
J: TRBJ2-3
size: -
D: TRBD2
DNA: TGTGCCAGCAGCCCAAGACCTAGCGGGAGATTCTCAGATACGCAGTATTTT
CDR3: CASSPRPSGRFSDTQYF

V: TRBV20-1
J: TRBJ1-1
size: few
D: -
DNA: TGCAGTGCTACGGACGGAATGAACACTGAAGCTTTCTTT
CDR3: CSATDGMNTEAFF

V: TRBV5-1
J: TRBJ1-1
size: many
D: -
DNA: TGCGCCAGCAGCTTGGACGGCGGCAGAAACACTGAAGCTTTCTTT
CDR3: CASSLDGGRNTEAFF

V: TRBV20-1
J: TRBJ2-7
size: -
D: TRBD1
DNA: TGCAGTGCTAAGCCGGACAGGGATTACGAGCAGTACTTC
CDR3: CSAKPDRDYEQYF

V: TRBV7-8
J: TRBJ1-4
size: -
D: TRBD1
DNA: TGTGCCAGCAGCTTAGCCAGGGGGTATGAAAAACTGTTTTTT
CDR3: CASSLARGYEKLFF

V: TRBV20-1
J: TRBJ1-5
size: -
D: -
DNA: TGCAGTGCTAGCACAGTTGGGTCGCCCCAGCATTTT
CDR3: CSASTVGSPQHF

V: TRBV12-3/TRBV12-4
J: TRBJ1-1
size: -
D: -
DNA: TGTGCCAGCCGACTGACAGCGGCCACTGAAGCTTTCTTT
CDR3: CASRLTAATEAFF

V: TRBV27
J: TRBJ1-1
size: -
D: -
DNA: TGTGCCAGCAGTTTCACGGAGGGGGGAGCTGAAGCTTTCTTT
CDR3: CASSFTEGGAEAFF

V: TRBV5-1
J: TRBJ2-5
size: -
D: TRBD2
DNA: TGCGCCAGCAGCTCAAGTGTGACGGGACTAGCGGGGGGAGAGACCCAGTACTTC
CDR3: CASSSSVTGLAGGETQYF

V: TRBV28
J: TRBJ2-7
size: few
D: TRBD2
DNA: TGTGCCAGCAGTTTATATGTGGGAGGGCCCTACGAGCAGTACTTC
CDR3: CASSLYVGGPYEQYF

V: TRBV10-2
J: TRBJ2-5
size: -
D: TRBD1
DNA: TGCGCCAGCAGTGAGACCGGGACAGGGGGCAGAGAGACCCAGTACTTC
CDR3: CASSETGTGGRETQYF

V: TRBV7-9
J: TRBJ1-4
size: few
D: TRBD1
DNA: TGTGCCAGCAGCTCGGACCTGCAGGGGGCGAGAAAACTGTTTTTT
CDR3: CASSSDLQGARKLFF

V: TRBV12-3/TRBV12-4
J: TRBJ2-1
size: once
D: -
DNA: TGTGCCAGCAGGCCAGGGATAGGAAATGAGCAGTTCTTC
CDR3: CASRPGIGNEQFF

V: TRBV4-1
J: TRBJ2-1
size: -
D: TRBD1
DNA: TGCGCCAGCAGCCGAGAACAGGGGGCCTACAATGAGCAGTTCTTC
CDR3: CASSREQGAYNEQFF

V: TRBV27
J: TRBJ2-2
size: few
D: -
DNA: TGTGCCACCCGGGCCTCCTCCGGGGAGCTGTTTTTT
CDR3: CATRASSGELFF

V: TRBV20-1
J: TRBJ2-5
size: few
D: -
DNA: TGCAGTGCTCTACTAGGGGCTGAGACCCAGTACTTC
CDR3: CSALLGAETQYF

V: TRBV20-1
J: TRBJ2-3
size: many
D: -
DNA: TGCAGTGCGCCTAGCCCAGATACGCAGTATTTT
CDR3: CSAPSPDTQYF